This T cell receptor beta chain was sequenced during a study of cytomegalovirus exposure and HLA in healthy donors. The wider study: Earlier sequencing of 150 million to 200 million T cells yielded roughly 100 million unique TCR beta sequences. HLA-typed donors were the source of about 85 million unique TCRs, which an early data release held. Findings and limits, study-wide: The HLA-A and HLA-B alleles of most subjects were reportedly predicted accurately from TCR beta sequences.

The PCR was carried out with 60 Vbeta primers and 13 Jbeta primers. Clones were sequenced by immunoSEQ multiplex PCR, and TCRdb holds only the in-frame ones, with some missing. The data contain fewer than 130,000 clones, about three quarters of them singletons. Everyone who donated was a healthy bone marrow donor. Notes on this clone: Its antigen is unknown.

The CDR3 is 13 residues long. Between the trimmed V and J ends, which lost 1 base and 7 bases, there was a span of 7 bases. The V gene's germline CDR1 is LNHDA and CDR2 SQIVND (reference sequence). The sequence was collected from a female donor in good health and CMV-seropositive. The gene calls are TRBV19 and TRBJ2-2; TRBD1 is a possible D gene (6 bases). The sequencing sample was made of PBMCs. The CDR3 protein is CASSIGTVGELFF. DNA of the CDR3: TGTGCCAGTAGTATAGGGACAGTCGGGGAGCTGTTTTTT.